The 12 T cell receptor beta chains listed next were all sequenced from one sample in a study of molecular identifiers for immune sequencing clone quantification. TCRdb analysed the PCR reads with MiXCR anew, one entry per CDR3 protein. This table holds roughly 300,000 distinct CDR3 sequences, under 25% found once. What was sequenced was naive CD8+ T cells from blood, with Jurkat cell RNA spiked in. This sample's subset: FACS-sorted CD8+CD4-CCR7+CD45RA+ naive T cells. Receptors were obtained from a human donor in good health. Some libraries in this study had Jurkat cell RNA spiked in.

This clonotype was seen a few times. The V and J genes are TRBV5-6 and TRBJ2-7; TRBD2 aligns across 10 bases. The CDR3 covers 16 residues. Germline values: CDR1 SGHDT, CDR2 YYEEEE. V lost 0 bases to trimming and J lost 3 bases; unmatched junction nucleotides: 6. In DNA, the CDR3 is TGTGCCAGCAGCTTGGCCGTATTAGCGGGGGGCTACGAGCAGTACTTC. It is translated as CASSLAVLAGGYEQYF.

This clonotype has at least ten counts. The rearrangement links TRBV5-5 to TRBJ1-5; no firm D call. V lost 4 bases, J lost 5 bases, and 13 bases lay in between. Germline V gives CDR1 SGHKS, CDR2 YYEKEE (reference sequence). This CDR3 is built from 14 residues. In nucleotides, the CDR3 is TGTGCCAGCAGCACTGGTCGTCGAGATCAGCCCCAGCATTTT. Translating gives CASSTGRRDQPQHF.

A remark on this clonotype: A much larger clone differs from this one at a single base, so this may be a read error. The chain employs TRBV2 and TRBJ2-1; 10 positions match TRBD2. The germline V gene has CDR1 SNHLY and CDR2 FYNNEI. The CDR3 covers 16 residues. This chain's CDR3 is CASSERTSGPYYEQFF. The CDR3 bases are TGTGCCAGCAGTGAAAGGACTAGCGGACCCTACTATGAGCAGTTCTTC. The complete variable domain, with remaining parts taken from reference TRBV2 and TRBJ2-1, reads EPEVTQTPSHQVTQMGQEVILRCVPISNHLYFYWYRQILGQKVEFLVSFYNNEISEKSEIFDDQFSVERPDGSNFTLKIRSTKLEDSAMYFCASSERTSGPYYEQFFGPGTRLTVL.

This clonotype appeared many times. The rearrangement uses TRBV4-3 and TRBJ2-7, with D maybe TRBD1 (5 bases). From germline, CDR1 is LGHNA and CDR2 YSLEER. Trimming cost V 1 base and J 0 bases, with 16 bases left between them. The length of the CDR3 is 17 residues. The CDR3 DNA sequence: TGCGCCAGCAGCCAAGGATCCCGGACAAGCAGCTCCTACGAGCAGTACTTC. Amino acid sequence: CASSQGSRTSSSYEQYF.

Remarks on this clonotype: This may come from a read error, since a much larger clone is one base off. This chain uses TRBV19 with TRBJ1-1; D remains unclear. Germline V gene sequence: CDR1 LNHDA, CDR2 SQIVND (reference sequence). The CDR3 runs to 13 residues. CDR3 region: CASSSLRLTVAFF. CDR3 bases: TGTGCCAGTAGTTCCCTTCGACTGACTGTAGCTTTCTTT.

This clonotype was seen more than once but under ten times. J is TRBJ2-1 and V is TRBV4-3; 11 bases fit TRBD2. The V segment lost 0 bases and the J segment 4 bases; nucleotides outside the gene matches: 11. The CDR3 has 19 amino acids. Germline V gene data show CDR1 as LGHNA and CDR2 as YSLEER. The DNA of the CDR3 is TGCGCCAGCAGCCAAGATATACTAGCGGGGGCCGTTCCATACAATGAGCAGTTCTTC. Its protein product is CASSQDILAGAVPYNEQFF.

Many counts were recorded for this clonotype. The chain recombines TRBV12-5 with TRBJ1-5; D uncertain. The germline V gene encodes CDR1 LGHNT and CDR2 FRNRAP. CDR3 size: 11 residues. The V and J ends lost 6 bases and 4 bases respectively, with 4 bases between them. The CDR3 spells CASGRNQPQHF. The CDR3 nucleotides read TGTGCTAGTGGCCGAAATCAGCCCCAGCATTTT.

This clonotype showed up just a few times. The V gene is TRBV6-5, the J gene TRBJ2-5; possibly TRBD1 for D (5 bases). Germline CDR1 and CDR2: MNHEY and SVGAGI. CDR3 length: 14 amino acids. The germline V and J ends were trimmed by 5 bases and 1 base, with 11 bases remaining between them. CDR3 residues: CASSQDSSQETQYF. The CDR3 region has the DNA TGTGCCAGCAGTCAAGACAGTAGCCAAGAGACCCAGTACTTC.

The chain combines TRBV7-9 with TRBJ2-7; TRBD2 aligns across 8 bases. V shed 3 bases and J 7 bases; nucleotides not matched to a gene: 11. The length of the CDR3 is 15 residues. The germline V gene has CDR1 SEHNR and CDR2 FQNEAQ (reference sequence). The CDR3 sequence is CASSFPAGEAKEQYF. CDR3 DNA: TGTGCCAGCAGCTTCCCAGCGGGAGAGGCGAAGGAGCAGTACTTC.

With respect to this clonotype: In this CDR3 the conserved last residue, phenylalanine or tryptophan, is missing, so a read error is likely. This chain connects TRBV7-9 to TRBJ2-3, with TRBD1 identical over 7 bases. Germline V CDR1 and CDR2: SEHNR, FQNEAQ (reference sequence). This CDR3 has 15 amino acids. V lost 7 bases, J lost 0 bases, and 7 bases stayed unmatched. The CDR3 region is CASKGTAFSTDTQYL. The CDR3 DNA sequence: TGTGCCAGCAAAGGGACAGCTTTTAGCACAGATACGCAGTATCTT.

This chain joins TRBV27 and TRBJ2-7, with 7 bases that match TRBD2. The CDR3 length is 15 residues. J lost 3 bases, V lost 3 bases, and 8 bases had no gene match. Germline V CDR1 and CDR2: MNHEY, SMNVEV (reference sequence). The DNA for the CDR3 is TGTGCCAGCAGTTTTGGCGGGAGCCCCCTCTACGAGCAGTACTTC. Protein sequence: CASSFGGSPLYEQYF.

V usage is TRBV12-3 or TRBV12-4 and J usage is TRBJ1-3; D perhaps matches TRBD1 (6 bases). Trimming shortened V by 3 bases and J by 2 bases, and 17 bases separated the two germline ends. This CDR3 has 17 residues. The CDR3 sequence is CASSFNVGQTTGNTIYF. The CDR3 DNA sequence: TGTGCCAGCAGTTTTAACGTCGGACAGACCACTGGAAACACCATATATTTT.